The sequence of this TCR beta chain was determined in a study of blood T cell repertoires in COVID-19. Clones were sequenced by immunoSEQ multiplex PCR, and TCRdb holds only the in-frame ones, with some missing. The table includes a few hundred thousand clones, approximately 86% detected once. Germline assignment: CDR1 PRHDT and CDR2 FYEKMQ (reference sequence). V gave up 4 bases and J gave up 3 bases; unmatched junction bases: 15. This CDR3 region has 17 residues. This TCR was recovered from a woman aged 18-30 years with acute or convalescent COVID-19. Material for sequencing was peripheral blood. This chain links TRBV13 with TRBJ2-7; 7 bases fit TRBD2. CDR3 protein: CASSSPRTSRSDYEQYF. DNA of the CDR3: TGTGCCAGCAGCTCACCCAGGACTAGTCGTTCGGACTACGAGCAGTACTTC.